This T cell receptor (beta chain) was recovered during a study of T-cell memory formation after mild COVID-19. Study overall: Largely donor-specific TCR clusters were found.

TCR alpha and TCR beta cDNA libraries with sample barcodes and UMIs came from 5'RACE using constant-segment primers. TCRdb called the 5' RACE reads again in MiXCR, with one record for every CDR3 protein. The sample has 300,000 or so distinct CDR3 sequences, roughly 16% seen once. Study conclusions and caveats: Some clones that responded were present in memory (sampled pre-infection), which suggests cross-reactive memory joined. Most CD4+ clones that shrank were in CM and EM, while CD8+ ones turned up in EMRA.

Germline loops: CDR1 SGHTA, CDR2 FQGNSA. Trimming left V 2 bases short and J 1 base short, with 7 bases between. This CDR3 region has 14 residues. In its sample, this clonotype was seen a few times. Its antigen is unknown. The specimen was PBMCs or a T cell subset sorted from them (not recorded which). The receptor comes from a man aged 18 to 29 who had mild COVID-19 (a few samples of this study predate the infection). Cell type and time point are not known. The V gene is TRBV7-2, the J gene TRBJ2-3; D ambiguous. Written as DNA, the CDR3 is TGTGCCAGCAGCTTACGTATCGGCACAGATACGCAGTATTTT. This gives the protein CASSLRIGTDTQYF.